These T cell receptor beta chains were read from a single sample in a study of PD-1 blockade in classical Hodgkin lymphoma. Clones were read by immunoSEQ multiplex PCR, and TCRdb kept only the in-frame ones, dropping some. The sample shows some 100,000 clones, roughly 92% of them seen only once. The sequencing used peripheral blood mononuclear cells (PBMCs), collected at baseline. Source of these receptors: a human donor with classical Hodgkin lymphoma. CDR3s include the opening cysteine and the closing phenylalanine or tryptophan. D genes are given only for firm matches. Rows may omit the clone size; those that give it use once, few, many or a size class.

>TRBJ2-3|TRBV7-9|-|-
CASSSPSRQSVGTDTQYF
TGTGCCAGCAGCTCGCCATCGAGACAGTCGGTTGGCACAGATACGCAGTATTTT
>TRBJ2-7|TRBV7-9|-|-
CASAGRGGTKTYEQYF
TGTGCCAGTGCCGGCAGGGGCGGGACCAAGACCTACGAGCAGTACTTC
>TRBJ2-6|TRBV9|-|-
CASSRNSLSSGANVLTF
TGTGCCAGCAGCCGGAACAGTCTATCCTCTGGGGCCAACGTCCTGACTTTC
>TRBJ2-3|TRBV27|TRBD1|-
CASSTYGTARTDTQYF
TGTGCCAGCAGTACCTACGGGACAGCCCGCACAGATACGCAGTATTTT
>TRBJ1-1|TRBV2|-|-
CASNRALNTEAFF
TGTGCCAGCAATAGGGCCCTGAACACTGAAGCTTTCTTT
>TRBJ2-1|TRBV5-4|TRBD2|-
CASSLRTSGSEQFF
TGTGCCAGCAGCTTGCGGACTAGCGGTAGCGAGCAGTTCTTC
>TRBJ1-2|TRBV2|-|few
CASSEEANGYTF
TGTGCCAGCAGTGAGGAGGCAAACGGCTACACCTTC
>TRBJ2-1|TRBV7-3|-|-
CASSLKGATTGVPDNEQFF
TGTGCCAGCAGCTTAAAAGGTGCCACCACGGGAGTCCCGGACAATGAGCAGTTCTTC
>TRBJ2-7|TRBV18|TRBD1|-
CASSPGQQGVYEQYF
TGTGCCAGCTCACCAGGCCAACAGGGGGTCTACGAGCAGTACTTC
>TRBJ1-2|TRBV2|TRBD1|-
CASRTQGQGGGYTF
TGTGCCAGCAGAACTCAGGGACAGGGAGGGGGCTACACCTTC
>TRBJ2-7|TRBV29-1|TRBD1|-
CSAEGGSSYEQYF
TGCAGCGCCGAAGGGGGCTCTAGTTACGAGCAGTACTTC
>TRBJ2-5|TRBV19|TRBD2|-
CASRSGTSGKETQYF
TGTGCCAGTAGGAGCGGGACTAGCGGGAAAGAGACCCAGTACTTC
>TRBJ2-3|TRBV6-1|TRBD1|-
CASSELSGMGQGNSADTQYF
TGTGCCAGCAGTGAACTCTCAGGAATGGGACAGGGTAATTCCGCAGATACGCAGTATTTT
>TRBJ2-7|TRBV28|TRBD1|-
CASSFLRQGSAHSYEQYF
TGTGCCAGCAGTTTTTTGCGACAGGGTTCGGCTCACTCCTACGAGCAGTACTTC
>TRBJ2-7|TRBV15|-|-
CATSLGSYEQYF
TGTGCCACCAGCCTGGGCTCCTACGAGCAGTACTTC
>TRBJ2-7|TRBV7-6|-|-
CASSSGPTEQYF
TGTGCCAGCAGCTCGGGGCCTACCGAGCAGTACTTC
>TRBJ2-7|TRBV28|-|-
CASSFSSYEQYF
TGTGCCAGCAGTTTCTCGAGCTACGAGCAGTACTTC
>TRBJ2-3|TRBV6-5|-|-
CASSYSPSTDTQYF
TGTGCCAGCAGTTACTCGCCAAGCACAGATACGCAGTATTTT
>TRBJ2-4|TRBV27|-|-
CASAPGLSPATIQYF
TGTGCCAGCGCCCCGGGACTCTCCCCTGCCACCATTCAGTACTTC
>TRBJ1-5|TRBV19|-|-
CASSIEGQPQHF
TGTGCCAGTAGTATTGAGGGACAGCCCCAGCATTTT
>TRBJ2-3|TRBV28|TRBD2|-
CASSISGLAGTDTQYF
TGTGCCAGCAGTATATCGGGACTAGCGGGCACAGATACGCAGTATTTT
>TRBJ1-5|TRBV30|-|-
CAWSVLSNSVNQPQHF
TGTGCCTGGAGTGTATTATCCAACAGCGTCAATCAGCCCCAGCATTTT
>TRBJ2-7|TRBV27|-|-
CASTLTSGMTYEQYF
TGTGCCAGCACCTTAACGAGCGGTATGACCTACGAGCAGTACTTC
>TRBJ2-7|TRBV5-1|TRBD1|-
CASSLTDRVEQYF
TGCGCCAGCAGCTTGACGGACAGGGTCGAGCAGTACTTC
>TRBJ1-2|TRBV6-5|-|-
CASSLTAVAYGYTF
TGTGCCAGCAGTTTGACGGCCGTCGCCTATGGCTACACCTTC
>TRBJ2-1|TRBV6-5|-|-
CASSSGLNEQFF
TGTGCCAGCAGTTCCGGACTCAATGAGCAGTTCTTC
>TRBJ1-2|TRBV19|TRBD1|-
CASSLGQGGRGADYGYTF
TGTGCCAGTAGTCTCGGACAGGGAGGAAGAGGGGCGGACTATGGCTACACCTTC
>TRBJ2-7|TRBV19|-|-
CASSISSGYSSYEQYF
TGTGCCAGTAGTATTTCCTCGGGATACAGCTCCTACGAGCAGTACTTC
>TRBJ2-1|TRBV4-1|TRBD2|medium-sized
CASSHRFGRASYNEQFF
TGCGCCAGCAGCCACCGATTCGGGAGGGCCTCCTACAATGAGCAGTTCTTC
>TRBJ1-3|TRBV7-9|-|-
CASSPVSDVANTIYF
TGTGCCAGCAGCCCCGTATCGGATGTGGCAAACACCATATATTTT
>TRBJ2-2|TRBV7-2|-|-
CASSDTGPNTGELFF
TGTGCCAGCAGCGATACAGGGCCGAACACCGGGGAGCTGTTTTTT
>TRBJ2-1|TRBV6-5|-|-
CASSYSFTAPNEQFF
TGTGCCAGCAGTTACTCTTTTACAGCTCCCAATGAGCAGTTCTTC
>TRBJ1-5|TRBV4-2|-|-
CASSQEPGAGGNQPQHF
TGTGCCAGCAGCCAAGAACCCGGGGCAGGGGGCAATCAGCCCCAGCATTTT
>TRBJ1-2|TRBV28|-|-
CASSHSRDYGYTF
TGTGCCAGCAGTCACTCTAGAGACTATGGCTACACCTTC
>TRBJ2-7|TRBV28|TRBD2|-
CASSLGRGGTRYEQYF
TGTGCCAGCAGTTTAGGTCGGGGGGGCACGCGGTACGAGCAGTACTTC
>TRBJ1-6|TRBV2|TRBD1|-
CASSDRGLNSPLHF
TGTGCCAGCAGCGACAGGGGGCTTAATTCACCCCTCCACTTT
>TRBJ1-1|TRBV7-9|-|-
CATRLTEAFF
TGTGCCACCCGACTGACTGAAGCTTTCTTT
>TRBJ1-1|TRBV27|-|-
CASSLWGDRPTAEAFF
TGTGCCAGCAGTTTATGGGGTGACAGGCCGACGGCTGAAGCTTTCTTT
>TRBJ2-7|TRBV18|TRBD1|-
CASSLGQELSYEQYF
TGTGCCAGCTCACTCGGACAGGAGTTATCCTACGAGCAGTACTTC
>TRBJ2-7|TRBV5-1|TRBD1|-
CASSKGQGYEQYF
TGCGCCAGCAGCAAGGGACAGGGCTACGAGCAGTACTTC
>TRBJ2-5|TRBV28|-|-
CASSLLVPVGETQYF
TGTGCCAGCAGTTTATTAGTTCCGGTTGGGGAGACCCAGTACTTC
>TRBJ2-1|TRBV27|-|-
CASSFVTEVNKQFF
TGTGCCAGCAGTTTTGTGACGGAGGTCAATAAGCAGTTCTTC
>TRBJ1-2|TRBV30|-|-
CAWSVNPQAYGYTF
TGTGCCTGGAGTGTAAACCCCCAAGCCTATGGCTACACCTTC